This T cell receptor beta chain was recovered during a study of T cell changes during pregnancy in multiple sclerosis. Repertoires were generated with immunoSEQ multiplex PCR, while TCRdb's copy carries only in-frame clones and drops some. This sample carries approximately 88,000 clones, around 94% of them seen once, and the ten largest clones take under 0.85%. In germline, CDR1 is LNHDA, CDR2 SQIVND (reference sequence). This CDR3 is built from 13 residues. V lost 6 bases and J 7 bases, leaving 13 bases between the germline ends. The specimen was peripheral blood, collected in the third trimester of pregnancy. The V and J genes are TRBV19 and TRBJ1-5; tentative D call: TRBD1 (6 bases). This clonotype was sampled from a female donor with multiple sclerosis, enrolled in a pregnancy study. This CDR3 reads CASRGPGAQPQHF. For the CDR3, the DNA is TGTGCCAGTAGGGGTCCAGGGGCCCAGCCCCAGCATTTT.